This T cell receptor beta chain was sequenced in a study of PD-L1 blockade in urothelial cancer. Study-wide context: The year 2014 saw patients start atezolizumab, 1,200 mg intravenously every 3 weeks.

The repertoire was sequenced with immunoSEQ multiplex PCR; TCRdb's copy has only in-frame clones and lacks some. The table lists 100,000 to 150,000 clones, around 86% of them singletons. CDR1 MNHNY and CDR2 SVGAGI come from the germline V gene (reference sequence). The length of the CDR3 is 15 residues. Trimming took 6 bases from V and 2 from J, leaving 16 bases between them. The time point denotes: peripheral blood 6 weeks after treatment start. The sample was PBMCs, taken around atezolizumab (anti-PD-L1) treatment. The gene calls are TRBV6-6 and TRBJ1-1; D gene unclear. The receptor was derived from a man aged 45-65 years with urothelial cancer. Here the CDR3 DNA reads TGTGCCAGCAGCCCGATTGTAGCCCTCAACACTGAAGCTTTCTTT. It codes for CASSPIVALNTEAFF.